This T cell receptor beta chain was sequenced in a study of Tregs in tolerant kidney transplant recipients. Related graft donors supplied nonmyeloablative bone marrow transplants, and mixed chimerism was transient. Only in-frame clones appear in the TCRdb table, and some are missing; sequencing was by immunoSEQ multiplex PCR. The sample gives roughly 54,000 clones, roughly nine tenths of which show up once; roughly 16% is in the top ten. Germline V gene data show CDR1 as SEHNR and CDR2 as FQNEAQ (reference sequence). The CDR3 covers 15 residues. Trimming removed 5 bases from V and 2 bases from J; junction bases left unmatched: 3. In its sample, this clone was seen a few times. This may arise from a read error, as a much more abundant clone is one base away. Other DNA sequences in the same sample also yield this CDR3.

Material: CD8+ T cells from blood (PBMCs), obtained 12 months after the transplant. This sequence was found in a human patient who received a combined kidney and bone marrow transplant. Some of these T cells may belong to the graft donor. This chain connects TRBV7-9 to TRBJ2-3; TRBD2 agrees at 11 bases. CDR3 amino acids: CASSRLAGYTDTQYF. Here the CDR3 DNA reads TGTGCCAGCAGCCGACTAGCGGGGTACACAGATACGCAGTATTTT.